This TCR beta chain was identified during a study of blood T cell repertoires in COVID-19 (TCRdb year 2020). At the level of the whole study: Collaborator samples came from the United States, Italy and Spain and covered acute and convalescent phases of COVID-19. The prospective study material was composed of cDNA or gDNA derived from T cells, B-cell-depleted T cells, or PBMCs. The dataset comprised deeply sampled blood TCRbeta repertoires from subjects exposed to, actively infected with, or recovered from COVID-19. A freely available public database, intended as a resource for researchers studying the immune response to SARS-CoV-2, is where the repertoires were released. Samples were obtained from the ongoing ImmuneRACE study (first 160 participants) and from 1,254 subjects provided by 6 global collaborators. Sample metadata almost always included a de-identified subject ID, COVID-19 status, age in years and sex. Where available, HLA class I and class II types were obtained from metadata supplied by the sample provider rather than from assay-based typing.

The investigation overall reported the following: The amount of clinical and demographic metadata varied by source and participant and was provided uncurated.

TCRbeta CDR3 regions were amplified from genomic DNA by means of the immunoSEQ Assay, a bias-controlled multiplex PCR. Turning to the authors' computational methods: The number of nucleated cells in each sample was estimated from the amplification of reference gene primers within the assay. Sequence reads were collapsed and filtered to measure the absolute abundance of every unique TCRbeta CDR3 rearrangement. For each sample, productive Simpson clonality was calculated as the square root of Simpson's diversity index over productive rearrangements. Here the immuneACCESS table is served through TCRdb, limited to in-frame sequences with V and J called. Missing clones are a known gap in these copies; in checked studies unresolved V genes cover under half, and the rest lacks a known reason. V and J calls and clone size follow that table, whereas D and trimming were derived from the DNA. Counted in this sample were just under 350,000 clones; around four fifths of them appeared once. About 2.7% of the sample lies in the top ten.

Between the V and J ends, shortened by 11 bases and 0 bases respectively, the junction contains 11 bases. Inclusive of the bounding cysteine and phenylalanine, the CDR3 is 13 residues long. Kept here is only the CDR3 DNA, which spans 39 bases and is read in frame from base 1. Via the germline V gene (reference sequence), CDR1 is LGHDT and CDR2 YNNKEL. Collaborating institutions collected whole blood in K2EDTA tubes following their own protocols. Collaborator samples were shipped for TCRbeta analysis as frozen whole blood, isolated PBMCs, or DNA extracted from either sample type. As to this clone: Its cognate antigen has yet to be identified. Base qualities are not provided; no much larger clone lies one nucleotide away.

The source material was peripheral blood. The receptor was isolated from a man aged 25-45 years with active or convalescent COVID-19. Rearrangement joined TRBV3-1 (or the pseudogene TRBV3-2) to TRBJ1-5; the best D guess is TRBD1, with 5 bases matching. The DNA sequence is TGTGCCGCGGGGGGTGATAGCAATCAGCCCCAGCATTTT. Translated, this gives CAAGGDSNQPQHF.